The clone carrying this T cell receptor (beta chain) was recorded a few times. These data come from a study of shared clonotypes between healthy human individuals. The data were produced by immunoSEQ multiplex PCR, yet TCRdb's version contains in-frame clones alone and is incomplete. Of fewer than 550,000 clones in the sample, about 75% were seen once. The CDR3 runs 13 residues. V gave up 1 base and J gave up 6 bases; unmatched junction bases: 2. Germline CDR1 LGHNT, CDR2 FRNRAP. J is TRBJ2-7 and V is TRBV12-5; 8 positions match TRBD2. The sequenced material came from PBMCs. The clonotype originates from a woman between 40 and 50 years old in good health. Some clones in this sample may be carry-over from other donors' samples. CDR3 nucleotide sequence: TGTGCTAGTGGTTTGGCGGGAGGGTCCGAGCAGTACTTC. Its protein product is CASGLAGGSEQYF.